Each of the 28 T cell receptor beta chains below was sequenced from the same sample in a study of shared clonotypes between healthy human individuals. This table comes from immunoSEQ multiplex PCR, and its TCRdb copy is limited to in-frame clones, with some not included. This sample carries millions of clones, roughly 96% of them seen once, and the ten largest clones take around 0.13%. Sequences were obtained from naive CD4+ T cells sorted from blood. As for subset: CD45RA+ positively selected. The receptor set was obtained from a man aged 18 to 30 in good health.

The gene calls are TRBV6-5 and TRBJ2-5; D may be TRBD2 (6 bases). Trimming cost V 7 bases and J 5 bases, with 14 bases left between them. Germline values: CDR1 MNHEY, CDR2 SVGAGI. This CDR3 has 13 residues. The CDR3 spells CASNPGGEETQYF. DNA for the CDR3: TGTGCCAGCAATCCTGGAGGGGAGGAGACCCAGTACTTC.

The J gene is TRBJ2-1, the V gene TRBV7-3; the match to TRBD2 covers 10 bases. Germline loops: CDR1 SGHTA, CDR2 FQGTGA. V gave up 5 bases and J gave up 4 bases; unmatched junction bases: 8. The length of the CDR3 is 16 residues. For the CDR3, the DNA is TGTGCCAGCAGCCTATCCGGGACTAGCGATTACAATGAGCAGTTCTTC. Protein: CASSLSGTSDYNEQFF.

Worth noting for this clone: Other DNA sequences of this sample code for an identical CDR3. DNA for the CDR3: TGTGCCAGTAGTATAGGAGGACAGGGTTCCTCCTACGAGCAGTACTTC. Translating gives CASSIGGQGSSYEQYF. V and J are TRBV19 and TRBJ2-7; 8 positions agree with TRBD1. There are 16 residues in the CDR3. The J segment lost 0 bases and the V segment lost 1 base, leaving 5 bases of the junction unmatched. CDR1 and CDR2 (germline): LNHDA, SQIVND (reference sequence).

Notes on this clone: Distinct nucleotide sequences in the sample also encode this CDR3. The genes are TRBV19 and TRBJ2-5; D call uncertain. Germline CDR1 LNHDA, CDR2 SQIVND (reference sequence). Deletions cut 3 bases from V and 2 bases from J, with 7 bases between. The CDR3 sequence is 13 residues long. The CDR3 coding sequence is TGTGCCAGTAGTATCGGACGGCAAGAGACCCAGTACTTC. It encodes CASSIGRQETQYF. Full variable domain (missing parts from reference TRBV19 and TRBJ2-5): DGGITQSPKYLFRKEGQNVTLSCEQNLNHDAMYWYRQDPGQGLRLIYYSQIVNDFQKGDIAEGYSVSREKKESFPLTVTSAQKNPTAFYLCASSIGRQETQYFGPGTRLLVL.

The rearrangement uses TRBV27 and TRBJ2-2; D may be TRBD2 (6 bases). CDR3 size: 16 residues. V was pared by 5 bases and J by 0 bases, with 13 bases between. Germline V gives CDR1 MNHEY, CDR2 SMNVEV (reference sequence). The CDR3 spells CASSPNRLANTGELFF. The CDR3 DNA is TGTGCCAGCAGTCCTAACAGACTAGCGAACACCGGGGAGCTGTTTTTT.

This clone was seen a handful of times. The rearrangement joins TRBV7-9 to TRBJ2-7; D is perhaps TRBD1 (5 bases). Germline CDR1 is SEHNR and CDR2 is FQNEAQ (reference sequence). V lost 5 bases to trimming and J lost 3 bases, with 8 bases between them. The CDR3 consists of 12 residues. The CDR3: CASSQDIYEQYF. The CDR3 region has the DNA TGTGCCAGCAGCCAGGACATCTACGAGCAGTACTTC.

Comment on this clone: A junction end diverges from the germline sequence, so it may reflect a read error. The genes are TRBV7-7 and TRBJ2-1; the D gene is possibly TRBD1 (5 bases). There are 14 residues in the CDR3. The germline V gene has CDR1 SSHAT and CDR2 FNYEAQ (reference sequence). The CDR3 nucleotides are TGTGCTAGCAGCTTAGGGGCATCCTACAATGAGCAGTTCTTC. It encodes CASSLGASYNEQFF.

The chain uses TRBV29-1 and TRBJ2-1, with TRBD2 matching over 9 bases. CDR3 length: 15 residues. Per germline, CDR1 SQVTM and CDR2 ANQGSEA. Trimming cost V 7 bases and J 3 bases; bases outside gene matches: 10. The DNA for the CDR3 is TGCAGCGCCCTGACAGGCGGGAGGGTCTACAATGAGCAGTTCTTC. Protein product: CSALTGGRVYNEQFF.

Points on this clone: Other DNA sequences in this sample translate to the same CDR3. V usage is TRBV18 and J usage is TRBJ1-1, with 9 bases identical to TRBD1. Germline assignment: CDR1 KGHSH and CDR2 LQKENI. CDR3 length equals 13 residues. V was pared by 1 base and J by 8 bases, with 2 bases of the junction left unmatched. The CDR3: CASSPLDRGEAFF. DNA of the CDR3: TGTGCCAGCTCACCACTCGACAGGGGGGAAGCTTTCTTT.

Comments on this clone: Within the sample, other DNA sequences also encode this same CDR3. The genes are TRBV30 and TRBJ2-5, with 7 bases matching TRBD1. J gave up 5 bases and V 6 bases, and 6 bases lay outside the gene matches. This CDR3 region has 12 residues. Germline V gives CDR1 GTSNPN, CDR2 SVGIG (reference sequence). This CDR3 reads CACNRGGETQYF. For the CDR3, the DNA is TGTGCCTGTAACAGGGGCGGGGAGACCCAGTACTTC.

CDR3 coding DNA: TGTGCCTGGAGTTATGGGGACCGGGACAGGTATGGCTACACCTTC. This encodes CAWSYGDRDRYGYTF. V usage is TRBV30 and J usage is TRBJ1-2; 8 nucleotides agree with TRBD1. Looked up from germline, CDR1 is GTSNPN and CDR2 is SVGIG (reference sequence). After removal of 2 bases from V and 5 bases from J, the junction contained 10 bases not matched to a gene. This CDR3 is built from 15 residues.

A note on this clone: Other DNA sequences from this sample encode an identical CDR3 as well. CDR3 amino acids: CASRARETQYF. The CDR3 DNA reads as TGTGCCAGCAGAGCCCGAGAGACCCAGTACTTC. The V gene is TRBV6-1, the J gene TRBJ2-5; D unresolved. The CDR3 is made up of 11 amino acids. CDR1 and CDR2 from the germline V gene are MNHNS and SASEGT. Between the trimmed V and J ends, which lost 6 bases and 4 bases, there was a span of 6 bases.

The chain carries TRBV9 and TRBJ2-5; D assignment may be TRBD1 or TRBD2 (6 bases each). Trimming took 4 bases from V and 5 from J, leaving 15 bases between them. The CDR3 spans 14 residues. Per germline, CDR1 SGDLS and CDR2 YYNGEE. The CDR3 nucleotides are TGTGCCAGCAGCACCCCGGGGGCGACGGAGACCCAGTACTTC. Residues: CASSTPGATETQYF.

CDR3 DNA: TGTGCCAGCAGTTTAGATTTGGCGACTAGCACAGATACGCAGTATTTT. Translating gives CASSLDLATSTDTQYF. The rearrangement uses TRBV27 and TRBJ2-3; no clear D. Trimming removed 2 bases at V and 0 bases at J, with 12 bases between. Per germline, CDR1 MNHEY and CDR2 SMNVEV (reference sequence). The CDR3 is 16 residues long.

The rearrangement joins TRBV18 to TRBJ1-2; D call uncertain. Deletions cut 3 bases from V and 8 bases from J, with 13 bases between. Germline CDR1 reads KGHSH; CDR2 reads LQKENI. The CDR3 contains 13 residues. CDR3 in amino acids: CASSPQATGGYTF. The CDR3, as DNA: TGTGCCAGCTCACCCCAGGCTACCGGGGGCTACACCTTC.

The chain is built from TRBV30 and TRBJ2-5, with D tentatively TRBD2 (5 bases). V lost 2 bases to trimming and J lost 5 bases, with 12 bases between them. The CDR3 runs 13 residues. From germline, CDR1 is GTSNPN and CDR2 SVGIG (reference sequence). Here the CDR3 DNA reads TGTGCCTGGAGTAAAGGGAGACGGGAGACCCAGTACTTC. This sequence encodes CAWSKGRRETQYF.

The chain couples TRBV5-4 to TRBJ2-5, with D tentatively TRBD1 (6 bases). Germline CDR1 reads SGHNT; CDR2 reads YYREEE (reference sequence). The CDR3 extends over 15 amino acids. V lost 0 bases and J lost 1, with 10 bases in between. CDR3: CASSLVGQFQETQYF. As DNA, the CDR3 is TGTGCCAGCAGCTTGGTAGGACAGTTCCAAGAGACCCAGTACTTC.

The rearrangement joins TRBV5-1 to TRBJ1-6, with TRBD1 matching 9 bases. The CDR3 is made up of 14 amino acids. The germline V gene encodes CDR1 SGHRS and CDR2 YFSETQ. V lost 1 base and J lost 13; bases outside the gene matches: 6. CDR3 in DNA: TGCGCCAGCAGCTTGCGGGACAGGGCCTCCCCCCTCCACTTT. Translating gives CASSLRDRASPLHF.

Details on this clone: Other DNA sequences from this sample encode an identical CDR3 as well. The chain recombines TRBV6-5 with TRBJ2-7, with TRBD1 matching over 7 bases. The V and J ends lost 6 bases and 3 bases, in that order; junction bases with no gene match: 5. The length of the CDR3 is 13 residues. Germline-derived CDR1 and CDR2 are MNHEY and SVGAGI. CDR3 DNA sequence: TGTGCCAGCAGACCCCCAGGGGGCTACGAGCAGTACTTC. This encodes CASRPPGGYEQYF.

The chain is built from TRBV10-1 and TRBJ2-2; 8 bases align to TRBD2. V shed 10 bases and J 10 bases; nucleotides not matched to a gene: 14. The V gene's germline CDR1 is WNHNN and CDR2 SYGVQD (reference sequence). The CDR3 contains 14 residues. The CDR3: CANPSGRGAVELFF. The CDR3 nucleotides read TGCGCCAACCCCAGCGGGAGAGGTGCGGTGGAGCTGTTTTTT.

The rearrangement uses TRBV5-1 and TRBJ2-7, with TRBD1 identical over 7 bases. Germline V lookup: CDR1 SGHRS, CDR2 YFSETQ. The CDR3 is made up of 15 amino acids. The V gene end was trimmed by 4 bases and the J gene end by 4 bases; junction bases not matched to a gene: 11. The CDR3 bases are TGCGCCAGCAGCCTCCGACAGGGAACCCCTTACGAGCAGTACTTC. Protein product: CASSLRQGTPYEQYF.

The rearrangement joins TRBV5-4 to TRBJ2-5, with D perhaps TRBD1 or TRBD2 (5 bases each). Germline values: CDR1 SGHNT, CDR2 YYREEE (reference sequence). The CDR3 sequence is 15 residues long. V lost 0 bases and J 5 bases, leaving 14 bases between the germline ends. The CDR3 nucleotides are TGTGCCAGCAGCTTGGGGGGGACGGGCCCGGAGACCCAGTACTTC. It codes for CASSLGGTGPETQYF.

This chain's CDR3 is CASSPPTQETQYF. The CDR3 DNA is TGTGCCAGCAGTCCCCCCACACAAGAGACCCAGTACTTC. The rearrangement joins TRBV6-6 to TRBJ2-5, with no clear D. CDR3 size: 13 residues. Germline V gene lookup returns CDR1 MNHNY and CDR2 SVGAGI (reference sequence). V dropped 5 bases and J dropped 2 bases, with 9 bases sitting between them.

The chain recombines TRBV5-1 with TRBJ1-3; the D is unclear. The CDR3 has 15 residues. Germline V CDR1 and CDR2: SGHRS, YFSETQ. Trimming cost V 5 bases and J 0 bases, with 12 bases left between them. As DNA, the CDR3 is TGCGCCAGCAGTACGGACGGGAGCTCTGGAAACACCATATATTTT. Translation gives CASSTDGSSGNTIYF.

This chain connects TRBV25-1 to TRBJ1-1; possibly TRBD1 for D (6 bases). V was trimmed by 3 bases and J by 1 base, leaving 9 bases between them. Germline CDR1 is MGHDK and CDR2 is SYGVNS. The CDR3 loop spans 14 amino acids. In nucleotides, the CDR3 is TGTGCCAGCAGTGATTGGGGGGCGAACACTGAAGCTTTCTTT. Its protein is CASSDWGANTEAFF.

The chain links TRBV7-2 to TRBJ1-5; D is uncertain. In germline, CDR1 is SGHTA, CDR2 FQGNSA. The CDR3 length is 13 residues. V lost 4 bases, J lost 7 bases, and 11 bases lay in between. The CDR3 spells CASSSQSSQPQHF. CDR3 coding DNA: TGTGCCAGCAGCTCCCAATCGAGCCAGCCCCAGCATTTT.

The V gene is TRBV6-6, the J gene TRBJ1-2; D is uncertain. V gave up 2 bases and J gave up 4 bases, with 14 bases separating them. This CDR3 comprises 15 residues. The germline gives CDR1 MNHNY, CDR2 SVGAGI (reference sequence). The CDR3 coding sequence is TGTGCCAGCAGTTACGCGGGGATCGTGGGCTATGGCTACACCTTC. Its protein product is CASSYAGIVGYGYTF.

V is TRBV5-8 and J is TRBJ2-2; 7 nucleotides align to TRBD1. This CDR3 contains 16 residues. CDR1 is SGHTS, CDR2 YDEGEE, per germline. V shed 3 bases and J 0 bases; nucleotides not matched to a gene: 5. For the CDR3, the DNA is TGTGCCAGCAGCTCACTGGGACAGACGAACACCGGGGAGCTGTTTTTT. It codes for CASSSLGQTNTGELFF.